One and the same sample provided the 20 T cell receptor beta chains below, sequenced in a study of blood T cell repertoires in COVID-19. Libraries were prepared by immunoSEQ multiplex PCR; TCRdb keeps only in-frame clonotypes and omits some of them. The table includes 400,000 or so clones, 80% to 90% detected once. The material sequenced was peripheral blood. These receptor sequences come from a young man with COVID-19, enrolled during active disease.

The rearrangement uses TRBV6-5 and TRBJ2-1; D is perhaps TRBD1 (5 bases). The CDR3 contains 12 residues. Trimming cost V 0 bases and J 15 bases, with 12 bases left between them. From germline, CDR1 is MNHEY and CDR2 SVGAGI. The CDR3 protein is CASSYSGQEPFF. DNA for the CDR3: TGTGCCAGCAGTTACTCGGGGCAGGAACCGTTCTTC.

V usage is TRBV6-1 and J usage is TRBJ1-2; D ambiguous. The CDR3 is 15 amino acids. V was clipped by 0 bases and J by 4 bases, with 12 bases between them. CDR1 and CDR2 (germline): MNHNS, SASEGT. In DNA, the CDR3 is TGTGCCAGCAGTGAAGCTACACCCCAGGCCTATGGCTACACCTTC. Residues: CASSEATPQAYGYTF.

The chain recombines TRBV6-1 with TRBJ1-1, with TRBD1 as a possible D gene (5 bases). Per the germline V gene, CDR1 is MNHNS and CDR2 is SASEGT. This CDR3 is 16 amino acids long. V was trimmed by 4 bases and J by 1 base, leaving 16 bases between them. The CDR3 coding sequence is TGTGCCAGCAGTGTCTTGGCAGGGAGGGCGAACACTGAAGCTTTCTTT. It translates to CASSVLAGRANTEAFF.

The chain has TRBV28 and TRBJ2-3; possible D gene TRBD1, 5 bases. Germline CDR1 and CDR2: MDHEN and SYDVKM. The CDR3 is 19 amino acids. V was clipped by 6 bases and J by 4 bases, with 29 bases between them. This chain's CDR3 is CASRSSQGSGTGFPDTQYF. CDR3 nucleotides: TGTGCCAGCAGATCCTCCCAGGGCTCCGGTACAGGTTTCCCAGATACGCAGTATTTT.

The chain joins TRBV18 to TRBJ2-5, with D possibly TRBD2 on 6 matching bases. V was pared by 0 bases and J by 2 bases, with 7 bases between. This CDR3 spans 14 amino acids. Germline V gene sequence: CDR1 KGHSH, CDR2 LQKENI. CDR3 in DNA: TGTGCCAGCTCACCACCGGGACTTCAAGAGACCCAGTACTTC. Translated: CASSPPGLQETQYF.

The V gene is TRBV29-1, the J gene TRBJ2-1, with D perhaps matching TRBD2 (6 bases). Germline assignment: CDR1 SQVTM and CDR2 ANQGSEA. The CDR3 has 12 residues. V shed 3 bases and J shed 7 bases, with 10 bases lying between them. CDR3 bases: TGCAGCGTTGACGGAGGGGTAAATGAGCAGTTCTTC. This translates into CSVDGGVNEQFF.

The chain combines TRBV5-5 with TRBJ1-4, with D perhaps TRBD1 (5 bases). Trimming took off 2 bases at V and 5 bases at J, with 10 bases between the two ends. Germline CDR1 is SGHKS and CDR2 is YYEKEE (reference sequence). The CDR3 loop spans 14 amino acids. The CDR3 is CASSLQDLNEKLFF. The CDR3 nucleotides read TGTGCCAGCAGCTTACAGGACCTAAATGAAAAACTGTTTTTT.

V is TRBV19 and J is TRBJ1-5; 7 bases match TRBD1. This CDR3 contains 15 residues. The V gene end was trimmed by 3 bases and the J gene end by 0 bases; junction bases not matched to a gene: 2. In germline, CDR1 is LNHDA, CDR2 SQIVND (reference sequence). The CDR3: CASSIDRVSNQPQHF. CDR3 DNA sequence: TGTGCCAGTAGTATCGACAGGGTTAGCAATCAGCCCCAGCATTTT.

The rearrangement links TRBV7-6 to TRBJ1-5, with a tentative D call TRBD1 (6 bases). V lost 5 bases to trimming and J lost 7 bases, with 12 bases between them. Germline V gene sequence: CDR1 SGHVS, CDR2 FNYEAQ. The CDR3 is 13 amino acids. CDR3 nucleotides: TGTGCCAGCAGCGACGCAGGGGTCCAGCCCCAGCATTTT. Its protein is CASSDAGVQPQHF.

This rearrangement joins TRBV12-5 to TRBJ2-7; no definite D call. In germline, CDR1 is LGHNT, CDR2 FRNRAP. V was shortened by 2 bases and J by 3 bases, with 8 bases between the two germline ends. The CDR3 is made up of 13 amino acids. CDR3 amino acids: CASGLYSSYEQYF. The CDR3 DNA follows: TGTGCTAGTGGTTTGTATTCGAGCTACGAGCAGTACTTC.

This chain joins TRBV14 and TRBJ2-1; 9 positions agree with TRBD2. CDR3 length equals 13 residues. Germline CDR1 and CDR2: SGHDN and FVKESK. Trimming at V came to 4 bases and at J to 15 bases, leaving 10 bases not matched to a gene. CDR3 sequence: CASSRPGSGSLFF. CDR3 sequence (DNA): TGTGCCAGCAGCCGACCGGGTAGCGGGAGTTTGTTCTTC.

The rearrangement uses TRBV24-1 and TRBJ2-3; 7 bases align to TRBD2. The CDR3 loop spans 15 amino acids. V lost 6 bases, J lost 5 bases, and 10 bases stayed unmatched. Germline V gene lookup returns CDR1 KGHDR and CDR2 SFDVKD. The CDR3 sequence: CATSSGREIQDTQYF. The CDR3 coding sequence is TGTGCCACCAGTTCGGGGCGGGAGATTCAAGATACGCAGTATTTT.

The J gene is TRBJ2-5, the V gene TRBV11-1; 8 positions match TRBD2. CDR3 size: 16 residues. V lost 3 bases and J lost 5; bases outside the gene matches: 11. Germline lookup yields CDR1 SGHAT and CDR2 FQDESV (reference sequence). CDR3 protein: CASSFSLAGPRETQYF. For the CDR3, the DNA is TGTGCCAGCAGCTTTTCCCTAGCGGGTCCCCGGGAGACCCAGTACTTC.

This clone was recorded a few times. The J gene is TRBJ2-1, the V gene TRBV2; D gene uncertain. Between the trimmed V and J ends, which lost 2 bases and 0 bases, there was a span of 8 bases. Germline loops: CDR1 SNHLY, CDR2 FYNNEI. The CDR3 loop spans 15 amino acids. CDR3 loop: CASSEFERSYNEQFF. The CDR3 nucleotides are TGTGCCAGCAGTGAATTCGAGCGCTCCTACAATGAGCAGTTCTTC.

The table lists this clone with many counts. The genes are TRBV2 and TRBJ1-4; no firm D call. With 6 bases removed from V and 0 bases from J, the gap between germline ends came to 11 bases. Germline V lookup: CDR1 SNHLY, CDR2 FYNNEI. The CDR3 has 15 residues. This chain's CDR3 is CASRLQTTTNEKLFF. DNA for the CDR3: TGTGCCAGCAGGCTACAGACGACAACTAATGAAAAACTGTTTTTT.

As regards this clone: At the DNA level, this CDR3 is encoded by other sequences in the same sample as well. The J gene is TRBJ2-5, the V gene TRBV19; 7 nucleotides line up with TRBD1. Germline lookup yields CDR1 LNHDA and CDR2 SQIVND (reference sequence). This CDR3 is built from 14 residues. Trimming took 3 bases from V and 1 from J; bases not matched to a gene: 2. CDR3 in amino acids: CASSIWTGQETQYF. The CDR3, as DNA: TGTGCCAGTAGTATTTGGACAGGCCAAGAGACCCAGTACTTC. Looking up the rest from reference TRBV19 and TRBJ2-5 gives the full variable domain: DGGITQSPKYLFRKEGQNVTLSCEQNLNHDAMYWYRQDPGQGLRLIYYSQIVNDFQKGDIAEGYSVSREKKESFPLTVTSAQKNPTAFYLCASSIWTGQETQYFGPGTRLLVL.

The chain carries TRBV11-2 and TRBJ2-1; the match to TRBD2 covers 8 bases. The ends lost 5 bases at V and 0 bases at J; junction bases unmatched: 9. CDR1 is SGHAT, CDR2 FQNNGV, per germline. This CDR3 is built from 17 residues. Written as DNA, the CDR3 is TGTGCCAGCAGCCCTGAGGGGAGCGGGAGCTCCTACAATGAGCAGTTCTTC. Translating gives CASSPEGSGSSYNEQFF.

The chain combines TRBV12-3 or TRBV12-4 with TRBJ1-2; 10 bases map to TRBD1. Trimming at V came to 5 bases and at J to 7 bases, leaving 4 bases not matched to a gene. The CDR3 contains 13 residues. Here the CDR3 DNA reads TGTGCCAGCAGTCCCTGGGACAGGGGTGGCTACACCTTC. This codes for CASSPWDRGGYTF.

The rearrangement uses TRBV19 and TRBJ2-5; 12 positions agree with TRBD2. V lost 5 bases to trimming and J lost 5 bases; unmatched junction nucleotides: 6. Germline-derived CDR1 and CDR2 are LNHDA and SQIVND (reference sequence). The CDR3 length is 15 residues. CDR3 DNA sequence: TGTGCCAGTAGTGGGAGGACTAGCGGGAAGGAGACCCAGTACTTC. This gives the protein CASSGRTSGKETQYF.

This chain links TRBV19 with TRBJ1-5, with TRBD1 identical over 9 bases. The germline gives CDR1 LNHDA, CDR2 SQIVND (reference sequence). The junction had 4 bases not matched to a gene; V was cut back by 3 bases and J by 4 bases. The length of the CDR3 is 15 residues. The chain's CDR3 is CASSISGTGNQPQHF. CDR3 DNA: TGTGCCAGTAGTATTTCCGGGACAGGGAATCAGCCCCAGCATTTT.